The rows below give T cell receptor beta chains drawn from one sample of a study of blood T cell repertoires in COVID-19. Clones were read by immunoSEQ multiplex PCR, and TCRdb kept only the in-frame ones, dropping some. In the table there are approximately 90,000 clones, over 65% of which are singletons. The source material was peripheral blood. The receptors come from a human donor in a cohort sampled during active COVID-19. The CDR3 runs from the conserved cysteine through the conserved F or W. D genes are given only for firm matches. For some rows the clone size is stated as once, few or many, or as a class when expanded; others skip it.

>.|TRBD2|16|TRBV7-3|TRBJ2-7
CASSLTQIAGTYEQYF
TGTGCCAGCAGCTTAACTCAAATAGCGGGGACCTACGAGCAGTACTTC
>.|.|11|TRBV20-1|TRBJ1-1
CSASVNTEAFF
TGCAGTGCCTCGGTGAACACTGAAGCTTTCTTT
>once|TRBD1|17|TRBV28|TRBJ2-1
CASSRGTGKLKYNEQFF
TGTGCCAGCAGCCGAGGGACAGGGAAACTTAAGTACAATGAGCAGTTCTTC
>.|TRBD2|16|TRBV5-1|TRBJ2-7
CASSLLASGSSYEQYF
TGCGCCAGCAGCCTTCTTGCTAGCGGGAGCTCCTACGAGCAGTACTTC
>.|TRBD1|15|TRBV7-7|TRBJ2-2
CASSSGTGVTGELFF
TGTGCTAGCAGCTCGGGGACAGGGGTGACCGGGGAGCTGTTTTTT
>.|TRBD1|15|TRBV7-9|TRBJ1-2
CASSLTGGANYGYTF
TGTGCCAGCAGCCTGACAGGGGGAGCTAACTATGGCTACACCTTC
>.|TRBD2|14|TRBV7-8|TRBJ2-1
CASSSLASGGGGFF
TGTGCCAGCAGCTCCTTGGCTAGCGGGGGAGGTGGGTTCTTC
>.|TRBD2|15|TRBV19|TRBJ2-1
CASSSAGTRYNEQFF
TGTGCCAGTAGCTCCGCCGGGACTAGGTACAATGAGCAGTTCTTC
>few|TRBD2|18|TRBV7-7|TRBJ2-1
CASSLRPVGAGVSNEQFF
TGTGCTAGCAGCTTAAGGCCCGTAGGGGCGGGAGTATCAAATGAGCAGTTCTTC
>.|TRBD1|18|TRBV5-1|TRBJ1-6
CASSLKPAGTGINSPLHF
TGCGCCAGCAGCTTGAAACCGGCCGGGACAGGGATTAATTCACCCCTCCACTTT
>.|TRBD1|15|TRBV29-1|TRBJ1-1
CSVEVGGQGMSEAFF
TGCAGCGTTGAAGTGGGGGGACAGGGTATGTCTGAAGCTTTCTTT
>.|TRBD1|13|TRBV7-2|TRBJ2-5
CASSWTGGETQYF
TGTGCCAGCAGCTGGACAGGGGGAGAGACCCAGTACTTC
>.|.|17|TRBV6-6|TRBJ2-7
CASSPTIAGAAPGEQYF
TGTGCCAGCAGTCCTACGATCGCCGGAGCCGCCCCCGGTGAGCAGTACTTC
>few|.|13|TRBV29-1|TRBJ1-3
CSVGQSSGNTIYF
TGCAGCGTTGGACAGAGCTCTGGAAACACCATATATTTT
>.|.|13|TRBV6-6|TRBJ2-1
CASSSTTLHEQFF
TGTGCCAGCAGTTCCACGACTTTGCATGAGCAGTTCTTC
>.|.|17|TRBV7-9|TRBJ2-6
CASSRRQLLSGANVLTF
TGTGCCAGCAGCCGGAGGCAGTTACTCTCTGGGGCCAACGTCCTGACTTTC
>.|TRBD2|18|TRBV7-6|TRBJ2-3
CASSLDGTSGGYTDTQYF
TGTGCCAGCAGCTTAGACGGGACTAGCGGGGGCTACACAGATACGCAGTATTTT
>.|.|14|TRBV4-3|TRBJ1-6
CASSPEGFNSPLHF
TGCGCCAGCAGCCCCGAGGGATTTAATTCACCCCTCCACTTT
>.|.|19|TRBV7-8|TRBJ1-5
CASSLDWAGAGVGNQPQHF
TGTGCCAGCAGCTTAGATTGGGCAGGGGCGGGAGTCGGCAATCAGCCCCAGCATTTT
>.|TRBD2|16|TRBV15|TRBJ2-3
CATSRDSGRPPYTQYF
TGTGCCACCAGCAGAGATAGCGGGAGGCCCCCATATACGCAGTATTTT
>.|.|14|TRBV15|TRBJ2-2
CATSPHSNTGELFF
TGTGCCACCAGCCCCCACTCGAACACCGGGGAGCTGTTTTTT
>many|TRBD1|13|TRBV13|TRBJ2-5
CATRTGGEETQYF
TGTGCCACCAGGACAGGGGGCGAGGAGACCCAGTACTTC
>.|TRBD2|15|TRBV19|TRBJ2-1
CASRTIEAGDNEQFF
TGTGCCAGTAGAACCATTGAAGCGGGAGACAATGAGCAGTTCTTC
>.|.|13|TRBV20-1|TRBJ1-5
CSASTRRNQPQHF
TGCAGTGCTAGTACTAGGAGGAATCAGCCCCAGCATTTT
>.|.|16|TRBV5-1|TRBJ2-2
CASSGRARHDTGELFF
TGCGCCAGCAGCGGGAGAGCTCGTCATGACACCGGGGAGCTGTTTTTT
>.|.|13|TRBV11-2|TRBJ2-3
CASSQAGGSAQYF
TGTGCCAGCAGCCAAGCAGGGGGGAGCGCGCAGTATTTT
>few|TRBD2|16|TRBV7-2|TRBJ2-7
CASSGLAGGRSYEQYF
TGTGCCAGCAGCGGACTAGCGGGAGGGCGGTCCTACGAGCAGTACTTC
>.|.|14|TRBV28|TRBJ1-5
CASSTGGSWQPQHF
TGTGCCAGCAGTACCGGAGGGTCCTGGCAGCCCCAGCATTTT
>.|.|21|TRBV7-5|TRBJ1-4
CARSFEGQVRTTVATNEKLFF
TGTGCCAGAAGCTTCGAGGGACAGGTACGGACGACGGTTGCAACTAATGAAAAACTGTTTTTT